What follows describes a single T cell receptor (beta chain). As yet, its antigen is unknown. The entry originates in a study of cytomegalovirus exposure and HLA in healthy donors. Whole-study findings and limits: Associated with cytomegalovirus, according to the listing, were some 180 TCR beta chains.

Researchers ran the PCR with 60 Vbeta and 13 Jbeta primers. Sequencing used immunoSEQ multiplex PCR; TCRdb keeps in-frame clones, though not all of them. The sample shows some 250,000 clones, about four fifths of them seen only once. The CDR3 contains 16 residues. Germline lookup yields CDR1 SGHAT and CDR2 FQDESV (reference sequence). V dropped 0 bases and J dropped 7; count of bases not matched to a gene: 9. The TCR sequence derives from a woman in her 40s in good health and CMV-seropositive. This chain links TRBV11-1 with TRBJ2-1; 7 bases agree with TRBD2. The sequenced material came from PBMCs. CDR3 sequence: CASSLAKGLIGNEQFF. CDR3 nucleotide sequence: TGTGCCAGCAGCTTAGCGAAGGGACTAATAGGGAATGAGCAGTTCTTC.